Reported below is one T cell receptor beta chain. Its specificity is not known. For TCR, cDNA came from 5'RACE template switching, which added a universal primer site and UMIs. TCRdb recomputed calls from the 5' RACE reads with MiXCR, one row per CDR3 protein. The sample contains 300,000 to 450,000 distinct CDR3 sequences, roughly 8.6% of which appear only once. The CDR3 loop spans 15 amino acids. Germline CDR1 and CDR2: SGHTA and FQGNSA. Trimming shortened V by 5 bases and J by 3 bases, and 13 bases separated the two germline ends. The data derive from a study of T cells after yellow fever vaccination. Study-level results: Once the booster was given, most primary-vaccination clones reappeared, at approximately 97% for CD4 and around 90% for CD8. Researchers noted that a small share of clonotypes showed up in both CD4 and CD8 compartments.

The sequences come from PBMCs, collected roughly 45 days after the first yellow fever vaccination. The receptor was derived from a man aged 18 to 30 who received the YFV17D yellow fever vaccine. The chain carries TRBV7-2 and TRBJ1-4; tentatively, D is TRBD1 (5 bases). The CDR3 coding sequence is TGTGCCAGCAGCATTGGGAGACAGTCTAATGAAAAACTGTTTTTT. Encoded protein: CASSIGRQSNEKLFF.